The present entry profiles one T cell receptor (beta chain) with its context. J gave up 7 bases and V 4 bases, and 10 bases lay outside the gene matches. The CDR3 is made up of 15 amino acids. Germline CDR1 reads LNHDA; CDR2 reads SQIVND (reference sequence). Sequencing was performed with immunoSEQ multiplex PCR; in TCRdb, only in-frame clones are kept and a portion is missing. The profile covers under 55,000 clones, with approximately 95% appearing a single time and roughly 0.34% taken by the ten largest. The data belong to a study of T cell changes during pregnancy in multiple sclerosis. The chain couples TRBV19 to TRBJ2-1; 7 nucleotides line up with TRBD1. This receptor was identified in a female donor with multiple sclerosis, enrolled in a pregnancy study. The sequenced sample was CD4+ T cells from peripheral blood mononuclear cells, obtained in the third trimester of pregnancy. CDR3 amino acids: CASSTTGRAENEQFF. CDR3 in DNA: TGTGCCAGTAGTACGACAGGGCGGGCGGAGAATGAGCAGTTCTTC. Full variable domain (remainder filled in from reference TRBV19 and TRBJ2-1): DGGITQSPKYLFRKEGQNVTLSCEQNLNHDAMYWYRQDPGQGLRLIYYSQIVNDFQKGDIAEGYSVSREKKESFPLTVTSAQKNPTAFYLCASSTTGRAENEQFFGPGTRLTVL.